This T cell receptor (beta chain) derives from a study of beta chain features in type 1 diabetes. The CDR3 extends over 14 amino acids. The V end was cut by 5 bases, the J end by 1 base, with 12 bases between. The V gene's germline CDR1 is SGHAT and CDR2 FQNNGV. Concerning this clone itself: No antigen is known for it.

Whole-study results and caveats: Significant though moderate, a shortening of TCRB CDR3s appeared in all four CD4+ subsets of Type 1 diabetes patients.

Sequenced material consisted of expressed TCRB transcripts (all of the isolated RNA was reverse transcribed). Method: immunoSEQ multiplex PCR; TCRdb's copy keeps in-frame clones and lacks some. The sample carries a few hundred thousand clones, 9.6% recorded once. This rearrangement joins TRBV11-2 to TRBJ2-7; TRBD2 might be the D (6 bases). Input material: central memory CD4+ T cells from blood. The receptor comes from a man aged 25-45 years with type 1 diabetes. In DNA, the CDR3 is TGTGCCAGCAGCGTACTGACTAGTTCCTACGAGCAGTACTTC. Protein: CASSVLTSSYEQYF.